The rows below give T cell receptor beta chains drawn from one sample of a study of shared clonotypes between healthy human individuals. Libraries were prepared by immunoSEQ multiplex PCR; TCRdb keeps only in-frame clonotypes and omits some of them. Among roughly 1 million clones, 65% to 75% were seen once, and the ten largest hold over 1.3%. The sample taken for sequencing was memory CD4+ T cells sorted from blood. Receptor source: a man between 18 and 29 years old in good health. The CDR3 runs from the conserved cysteine through the conserved F or W. A D gene is named only where the DNA matches it firmly. The listing skips clone size in some rows; elsewhere it reads once, few, many or a size class.

>TRBV5-6|TRBJ2-2|once|.
TGTGCCAGCAGCTTGTTAACTGGGACCGGGGAGCTGTTTTTT
CASSLLTGTGELFF
>TRBV9|TRBJ1-4|.|.
TGTGCCAGCAGCCCAGGGGAGGGAAAACTGTTTTTT
CASSPGEGKLFF
>TRBV9|TRBJ2-1|.|.
TGTGCCAGCAGCGTAGATCCCTCCACCAATGAGCAGTTCTTC
CASSVDPSTNEQFF
>TRBV7-9|TRBJ2-2|once|.
TGTGCCAGCAGCTTAGGCCAGACGTCCCGGGAGCTGTTTTTT
CASSLGQTSRELFF
>TRBV18|TRBJ2-3|.|.
TGTGCCAGCTCACCGTCAGATACGCAGTATTTT
CASSPSDTQYF
>TRBV10-3|TRBJ2-1|few|TRBD2
TGTGCCATCAGTGAGTCTGGCGGGAGTGGCAGCGGTGAGCAGTTCTTC
CAISESGGSGSGEQFF
>TRBV4-1|TRBJ1-2|.|.
TGCGCCAGCAGCCAAGATATATCGGTCCCCTATGGCTACACCTTC
CASSQDISVPYGYTF
>TRBV10-3|TRBJ2-7|.|TRBD1
TGTGCCATCGGGGACAGCGCATCTACAGACTCCTACGAGCAGTACTTC
CAIGDSASTDSYEQYF
>TRBV7-8|TRBJ1-3|.|TRBD1
TGTGCCAGCAGCGCTCCGGGACAGGCGCGCTTCTCTGGAAACACCATATATTTT
CASSAPGQARFSGNTIYF
>TRBV19|TRBJ1-2|.|.
TGTGCCAGTAGTACTTCGACGGCTTCTAACTATGGCTACACCTTC
CASSTSTASNYGYTF
>TRBV7-8|TRBJ1-1|.|TRBD1
TGTGCCAGCAGCTTGGTGAGGGGGCTAGTTGGCACTGAAGCTTTCTTT
CASSLVRGLVGTEAFF
>TRBV2|TRBJ2-2|.|.
TGTGCCAGCAGTGTATCCGGGACCGGGGAGCTGTTTTTT
CASSVSGTGELFF
>TRBV7-8|TRBJ1-3|once|.
TGTGCCAGCAGCTTAGCGACAGCTGGAAACACCATATATTTT
CASSLATAGNTIYF
>TRBV11-2|TRBJ1-1|once|.
TGTGCCAGCAGCTTATTAGGTCAGGGTGGGAACACTGAAGCTTTCTTT
CASSLLGQGGNTEAFF
>TRBV5-5|TRBJ1-1|.|.
TGTGCCAGCAGCTTGGGGCAAATGAACACTGAAGCTTTCTTT
CASSLGQMNTEAFF
>TRBV6-1|TRBJ2-1|.|.
TGTGCCAGCAGTGGAGGCCAGGGGAGAGGGGCCAATGAGCAGTTCTTC
CASSGGQGRGANEQFF
>TRBV6-6|TRBJ1-6|.|.
TGTGCCAGCACCGGGGTCGGCGCGAATTCACCCCTCCACTTT
CASTGVGANSPLHF
>TRBV10-3|TRBJ1-2|few|.
TGTGCCATCGAGGGGGGCTATGGCTACACCTTC
CAIEGGYGYTF
>TRBV9|TRBJ2-3|.|TRBD2
TGTGCCAGCAGCGCCGGGACTAGCGGCCTTGGGGATACGCAGTATTTT
CASSAGTSGLGDTQYF
>TRBV7-2|TRBJ2-1|.|TRBD2
TGTGCCAGCAGCCTAGATACAGGGACTAGCGGGAGGGCCGGTGAGCAGTTCTTC
CASSLDTGTSGRAGEQFF
>TRBV5-1|TRBJ1-4|.|.
TGCGCCAGCAGCCCAAGCGCCGGGGCGACGGATGAAAAACTGTTTTTT
CASSPSAGATDEKLFF
>TRBV7-3|TRBJ2-3|.|TRBD1
TGTGCCAGCAGCTTATGGGACAGTACAGATACGCAGTATTTT
CASSLWDSTDTQYF
>TRBV7-6|TRBJ2-5|.|.
TGTGCCAGCAGCTCACAGAGGGAGACCCAGTACTTC
CASSSQRETQYF
>TRBV10-1|TRBJ1-5|.|.
TGCGCCACCTTAGACCGGGTCCTCCTACCGATAAATCAGCCCCAGCATTTT
CATLDRVLLPINQPQHF
>TRBV7-8|TRBJ1-1|.|.
TGTGCCAGCAGCTTAGGAATGCTGGGGACGAACACTGAAGCTTTCTTT
CASSLGMLGTNTEAFF
>TRBV19|TRBJ1-2|once|TRBD1
TGTGCCAGTAGTATAACGGGGACAGGGCGAACCTATGGCTACACCTTC
CASSITGTGRTYGYTF
>TRBV9|TRBJ1-1|.|.
TGTGCCAGCGGTAGGGGAAACACTGAAGCTTTCTTT
CASGRGNTEAFF
>TRBV20-1|TRBJ1-1|few|.
TGCAGTGCTCCCGGCTCTAGCGACTTCTTT
CSAPGSSDFF
>TRBV27|TRBJ1-5|.|.
TGTGCCAGCAGTACAGTCAATCAGCCCCAGCATTTT
CASSTVNQPQHF
>TRBV5-6|TRBJ2-3|.|TRBD1
TGTGCCAGCAGCTTGCAGGGGGCAGATACGCAGTATTTT
CASSLQGADTQYF
>TRBV21-1|TRBJ2-7|.|.
TGTGCCAATTCAGGGGGCCCCTACGAGCAGTACTTC
CANSGGPYEQYF
>TRBV6-6|TRBJ1-1|.|TRBD1
TGTGCCAGCAGTTACCAACAGGGGTCCACTGAAGCTTTCTTT
CASSYQQGSTEAFF
>TRBV12-5|TRBJ1-1|few|.
TGTGCTAGTGGTCCCGGGTGGATCTCCGAAGCTTTCTTT
CASGPGWISEAFF
>TRBV2|TRBJ1-6|.|.
TGTGCCAGCAGTGAAGCCGGTGGTAATTCACCCCTCCACTTT
CASSEAGGNSPLHF
>TRBV6-1|TRBJ2-7|once|.
TGTGCCATTCCTCGGGACGGCACCTACGAGCAGTACTTC
CAIPRDGTYEQYF
>TRBV18|TRBJ2-5|.|.
TGTGCCAGCTCACCCAGAGGGGAGACCCAGTACTTC
CASSPRGETQYF
>TRBV19|TRBJ1-4|.|.
TGTGCCAGTAGTATAGGGGGAACTAATGAAAAACTGTTTTTT
CASSIGGTNEKLFF
>TRBV6-6|TRBJ2-3|.|.
TGTGCCAGCAGTTACTCGACAGTAGCAGCCACGCAGTATTTT
CASSYSTVAATQYF